These 17 T cell receptor beta chains share one sample of origin, sequenced in a study of blood T cells in healthy people across ages. Primers used in a second PCR of about 7 to 12 cycles were a sample-barcoded 5' primer and a J-beta primer mix. TCRdb fed the 5' RACE reads into MiXCR, producing one record per CDR3 protein. The sample lists roughly 410,000 distinct CDR3 sequences, 45% to 65% occurring once. The sample was blood. These receptors came from a man aged 60-69 years in good health.

This clonotype was detected only a few times. This rearrangement joins TRBV11-2 to TRBJ2-1; 7 bases align to TRBD2. Germline V gene data show CDR1 as SGHAT and CDR2 as FQNNGV. The CDR3 sequence is 13 residues long. The V and J ends lost 5 bases and 7 bases, in that order; junction bases with no gene match: 5. The CDR3, as DNA: TGTGCCAGCAGCGTAGGGACTATTAATGAGCAGTTCTTC. Its protein product is CASSVGTINEQFF.

This clonotype was observed a few times. The gene calls are TRBV11-2 and TRBJ2-1; D gene unclear. V lost 5 bases, J lost 5 bases, and 10 bases lay in between. The CDR3 consists of 13 residues. Germline CDR1 is SGHAT and CDR2 is FQNNGV. CDR3: CASSRHLDNEQFF. The CDR3 nucleotides read TGTGCCAGCAGCCGACATTTGGACAATGAGCAGTTCTTC.

V gene TRBV15 combines with J gene TRBJ2-7; D may match TRBD1 or TRBD2 (5 bases each). V was pared by 4 bases and J by 2 bases, with 12 bases between. The germline CDR1 and CDR2 sequences are LNHNV and YYDKDF (reference sequence). The CDR3 covers 14 residues. CDR3 in DNA: TGTGCCACCAGCAACGAGGGGTTGACCTACGAGCAGTACTTC. The encoded protein is CATSNEGLTYEQYF. Complete variable domain (other parts from reference TRBV15 and TRBJ2-7): DAMVIQNPRYQVTQFGKPVTLSCSQTLNHNVMYWYQQKSSQAPKLLFHYYDKDFNNEADTPDNFQSRRPNTSFCFLDIRSPGLGDTAMYLCATSNEGLTYEQYFGPGTRLTVT.

In DNA form, the CDR3 reads TGTGCCAGCAGCTTCTACAGGGGGGACACTGAAGCTTTCTTT. It encodes CASSFYRGDTEAFF. This chain links TRBV7-2 with TRBJ1-1; 8 nucleotides match TRBD1. The length of the CDR3 is 14 residues. V lost 3 bases, J lost 3 bases, and 3 bases stayed unmatched. Germline lookup yields CDR1 SGHTA and CDR2 FQGNSA.

Only one count was recorded for this clonotype. A much bigger clone sits one base away, suggesting this may be a read error. V is TRBV20-1 and J is TRBJ2-1, with TRBD2 matching 14 bases. The J call may not be correct, given that the DNA end is closer to TRBJ2-7. This CDR3 comprises 16 residues. Germline CDR1 reads DFQATT; CDR2 reads SNEGSKA (reference sequence). DNA for the CDR3: TGCAGTGCAGAGACTAGCGGGAGGGGCTCCTACAATGAGCAGTACTTC. It is translated as CSAETSGRGSYNEQYF.

This clonotype was seen a handful of times. The rearrangement joins TRBV28 to TRBJ2-3; D is undetermined. CDR1 is MDHEN, CDR2 SYDVKM, per germline. Trimming stripped 3 bases from V and 1 base from J, with 14 bases between. The CDR3 consists of 16 residues. CDR3 DNA: TGTGCCAGCAGTTTGAGCTTCCTCGGCGGCACAGATACGCAGTATTTT. It encodes CASSLSFLGGTDTQYF.

The rearrangement uses TRBV5-1 and TRBJ2-3, with 10 bases that match TRBD2. The V gene's germline CDR1 is SGHRS and CDR2 YFSETQ. V lost 4 bases and J lost 1; bases outside the gene matches: 18. This CDR3 comprises 20 residues. The CDR3 region has the DNA TGCGCCAGCAGCCCATTTAGAACTAGCGGGGATGCGGATGGCACAGATACGCAGTATTTT. It encodes CASSPFRTSGDADGTDTQYF.

The chain is built from TRBV15 and TRBJ2-3; D is ambiguous. This CDR3 spans 14 amino acids. Trimming removed 0 bases at V and 6 bases at J, with 10 bases between. CDR1 and CDR2 (germline): LNHNV, YYDKDF (reference sequence). The CDR3 loop reads CATSRDRPADTQYF. The CDR3 region has the DNA TGTGCCACCAGCAGAGATCGGCCGGCGGATACGCAGTATTTT.

The genes are TRBV29-1 and TRBJ2-7; 7 nucleotides agree with TRBD1. This CDR3 has 11 residues. Unmatched junction bases numbered 3, after V lost 6 bases and J lost 4 bases. Germline-derived CDR1 and CDR2 are SQVTM and ANQGSEA. CDR3 region: CSVGTAYEQYF. The CDR3 DNA sequence: TGCAGCGTCGGGACAGCATACGAGCAGTACTTC.

This chain connects TRBV10-2 to TRBJ1-1; D possibly corresponds to TRBD1 (6 bases). The CDR3 has 16 amino acids. Deletions cut 3 bases from V and 4 bases from J, with 18 bases between. The germline V gene has CDR1 WSHSY and CDR2 SAAADI. CDR3 DNA: TGCGCCAGCAGTGATGTGGGGGGCCGAGGTAGCACTGAAGCTTTCTTT. It specifies CASSDVGGRGSTEAFF.

The chain uses TRBV28 and TRBJ2-1, with 8 bases that match TRBD1. Germline V gives CDR1 MDHEN, CDR2 SYDVKM. V shed 6 bases, J shed 2 bases, and the junction held 6 bases outside the gene matches. The CDR3 runs to 15 residues. DNA of the CDR3: TGTGCCAGCAGCAGGACAGGGAAAACCTACAATGAGCAGTTCTTC. Protein sequence: CASSRTGKTYNEQFF.

The chain couples TRBV20-1 to TRBJ1-2, with 11 bases identical to TRBD1. The germline V gene encodes CDR1 DFQATT and CDR2 SNEGSKA (reference sequence). Trimming at V came to 6 bases and at J to 6 bases, leaving 3 bases not matched to a gene. The CDR3 runs 12 residues. CDR3 residues: CSAPDRGHGYTF. The CDR3, as DNA: TGCAGTGCACCGGACAGGGGGCATGGCTACACCTTC.

This rearrangement joins TRBV25-1 to TRBJ2-1; the match to TRBD2 covers 12 bases. The CDR3 covers 14 residues. J was trimmed by 9 bases and V by 7 bases; bases with no gene match: 7. Looked up from germline, CDR1 is MGHDK and CDR2 is SYGVNS. As DNA, the CDR3 is TGTGCCAGCATGAGGCCTAGCGGGAGGGGTGAGCAGTTCTTC. Translating it yields CASMRPSGRGEQFF.

This clonotype turned up a few times. The chain couples TRBV2 to TRBJ2-3; possibly TRBD2 for D (6 bases). This CDR3 region has 14 residues. Trimming left V 4 bases short and J 6 bases short, with 14 bases between. From germline, CDR1 is SNHLY and CDR2 FYNNEI. The CDR3 spells CASSGRTNPDTQYF. The CDR3 DNA sequence: TGTGCCAGCAGTGGGCGGACTAACCCCGATACGCAGTATTTT.

The chain is built from TRBV12-3 or TRBV12-4 and TRBJ2-2; the match to TRBD2 covers 8 bases. With 4 bases clipped from V and 5 bases from J, the junction kept 6 bases outside the gene matches. CDR3 length equals 15 residues. The CDR3 is CASSWGGRRTGELFF. Written as DNA, the CDR3 is TGTGCCAGCAGTTGGGGCGGGAGGAGGACCGGGGAGCTGTTTTTT.

This clonotype has only a few counts. The chain has TRBV5-4 and TRBJ2-7; unclear D gene. With 1 base removed from V and 2 bases from J, the gap between germline ends came to 10 bases. This CDR3 has 14 residues. The germline CDR1 and CDR2 sequences are SGHNT and YYREEE (reference sequence). The CDR3 spells CASSLRMGAYEQYF. CDR3 coding DNA: TGTGCCAGCAGCTTGCGTATGGGCGCCTACGAGCAGTACTTC. Using reference TRBV5-4 and TRBJ2-7 for the parts outside the CDR3, the full variable domain is ETGVTQSPTHLIKTRGQQVTLRCSSQSGHNTVSWYQQALGQGPQFIFQYYREEENGRGNFPPRFSGLQFPNYSSELNVNALELDDSALYLCASSLRMGAYEQYFGPGTRLTVT.

This clonotype was seen only a few times. This sequence joins TRBV20-1 and TRBJ2-4; 9 nucleotides align to TRBD2. The CDR3 extends over 13 amino acids. CDR1 is DFQATT and CDR2 is SNEGSKA in the germline V gene (reference sequence). The CDR3 region has the DNA TGCAGCCGTAGCGGGAGCCTGGAAAACATTCAGTACTTC. Translation: CSRSGSLENIQYF.